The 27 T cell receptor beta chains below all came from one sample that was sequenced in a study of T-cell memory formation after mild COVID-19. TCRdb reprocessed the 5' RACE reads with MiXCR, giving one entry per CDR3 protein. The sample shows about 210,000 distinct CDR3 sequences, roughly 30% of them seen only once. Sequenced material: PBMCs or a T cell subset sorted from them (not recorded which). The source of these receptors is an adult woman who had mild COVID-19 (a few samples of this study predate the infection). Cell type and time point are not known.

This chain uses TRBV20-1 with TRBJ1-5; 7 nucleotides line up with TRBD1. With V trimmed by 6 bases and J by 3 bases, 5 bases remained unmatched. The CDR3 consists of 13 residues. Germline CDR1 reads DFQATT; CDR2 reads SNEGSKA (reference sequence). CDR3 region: CSAMGQINQPQHF. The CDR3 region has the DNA TGCAGTGCAATGGGACAGATCAATCAGCCCCAGCATTTT.

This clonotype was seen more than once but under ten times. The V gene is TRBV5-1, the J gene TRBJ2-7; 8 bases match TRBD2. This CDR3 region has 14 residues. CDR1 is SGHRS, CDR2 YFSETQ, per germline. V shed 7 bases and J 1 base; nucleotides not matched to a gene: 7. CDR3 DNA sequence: TGCGCCAGCGGACCTAGCGGGTTGTCCTACGAGCAGTACTTC. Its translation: CASGPSGLSYEQYF. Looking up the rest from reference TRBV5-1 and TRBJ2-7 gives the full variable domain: KAGVTQTPRYLIKTRGQQVTLSCSPISGHRSVSWYQQTPGQGLQFLFEYFSETQRNKGNFPGRFSGRQFSNSRSEMNVSTLELGDSALYLCASGPSGLSYEQYFGPGTRLTVT.

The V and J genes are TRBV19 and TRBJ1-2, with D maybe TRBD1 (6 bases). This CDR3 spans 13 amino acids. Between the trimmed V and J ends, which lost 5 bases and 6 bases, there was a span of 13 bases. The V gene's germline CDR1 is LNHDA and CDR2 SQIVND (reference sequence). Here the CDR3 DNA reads TGTGCCAGTAGTGTGCTACAGGGTAATGGCTACACCTTC. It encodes CASSVLQGNGYTF.

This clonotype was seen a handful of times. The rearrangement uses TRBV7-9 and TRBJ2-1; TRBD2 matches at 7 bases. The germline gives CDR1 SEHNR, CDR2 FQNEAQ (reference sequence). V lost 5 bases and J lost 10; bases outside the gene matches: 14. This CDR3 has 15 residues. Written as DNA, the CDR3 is TGTGCCAGCAGCGTCGCACGAGGAGGGAGGGGCGAGCAGTTCTTC. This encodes CASSVARGGRGEQFF. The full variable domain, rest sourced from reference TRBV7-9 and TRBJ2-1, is DTGVSQNPRHKITKRGQNVTFRCDPISEHNRLYWYRQTLGQGPEFLTYFQNEAQLEKSRLLSDRFSAERPKGSFSTLEIQRTEQGDSAMYLCASSVARGGRGEQFFGPGTRLTVL.

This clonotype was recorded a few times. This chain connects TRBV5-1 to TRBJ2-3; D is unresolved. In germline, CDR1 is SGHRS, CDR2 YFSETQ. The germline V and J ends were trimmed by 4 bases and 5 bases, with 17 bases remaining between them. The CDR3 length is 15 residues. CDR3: CASSPNGHGGDTQYF. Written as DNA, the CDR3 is TGCGCCAGCAGCCCGAACGGCCACGGTGGAGATACGCAGTATTTT.

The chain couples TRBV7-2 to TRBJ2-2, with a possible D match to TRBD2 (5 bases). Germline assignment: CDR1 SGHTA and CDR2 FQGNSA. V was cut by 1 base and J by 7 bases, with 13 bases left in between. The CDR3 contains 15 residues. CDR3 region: CASSLVIVGGGELFF. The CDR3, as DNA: TGTGCCAGCAGCTTAGTAATAGTTGGAGGCGGGGAGCTGTTTTTT. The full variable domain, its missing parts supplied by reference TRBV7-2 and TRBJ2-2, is GAGVSQSPSNKVTEKGKDVELRCDPISGHTALYWYRQSLGQGLEFLIYFQGNSAPDKSGLPSDRFSAERTGGSVSTLTIQRTQQEDSAVYLCASSLVIVGGGELFFGEGSRLTVL.

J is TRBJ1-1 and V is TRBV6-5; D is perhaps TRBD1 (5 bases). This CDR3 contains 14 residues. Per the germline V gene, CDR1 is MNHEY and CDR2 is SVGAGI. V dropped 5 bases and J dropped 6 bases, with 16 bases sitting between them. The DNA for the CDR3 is TGTGCCAGCAGTCAACATGACAGCCTCGCTGAAGCTTTCTTT. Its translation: CASSQHDSLAEAFF.

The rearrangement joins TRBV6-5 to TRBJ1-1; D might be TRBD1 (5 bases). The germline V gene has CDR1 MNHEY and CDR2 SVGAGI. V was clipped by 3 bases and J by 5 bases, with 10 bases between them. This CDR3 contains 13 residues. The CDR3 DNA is TGTGCCAGCAGTTATGACAGCCGGACTGAAGCTTTCTTT. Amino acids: CASSYDSRTEAFF.

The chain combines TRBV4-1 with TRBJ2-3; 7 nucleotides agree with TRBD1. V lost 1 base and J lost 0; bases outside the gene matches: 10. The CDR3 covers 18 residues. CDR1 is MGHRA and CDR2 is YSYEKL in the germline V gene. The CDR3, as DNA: TGCGCCAGCAGCCAAGGTTTCTCCGGGACAGTCAGCACAGATACGCAGTATTTT. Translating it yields CASSQGFSGTVSTDTQYF.

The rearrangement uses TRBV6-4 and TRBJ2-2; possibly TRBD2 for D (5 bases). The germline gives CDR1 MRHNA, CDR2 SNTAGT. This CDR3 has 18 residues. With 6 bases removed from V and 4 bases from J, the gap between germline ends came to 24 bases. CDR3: CASRRRPLGLAGTGELFF. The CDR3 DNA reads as TGTGCCAGCAGAAGAAGGCCGCTTGGCTTGGCGGGCACCGGGGAGCTGTTTTTT.

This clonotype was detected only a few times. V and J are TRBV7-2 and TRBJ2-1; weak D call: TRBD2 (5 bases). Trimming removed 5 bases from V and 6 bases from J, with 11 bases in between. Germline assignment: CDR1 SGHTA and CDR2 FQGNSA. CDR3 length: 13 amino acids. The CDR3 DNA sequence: TGTGCCAGCAGCCGAGCTCGGGGCAATGAGCAGTTCTTC. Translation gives CASSRARGNEQFF. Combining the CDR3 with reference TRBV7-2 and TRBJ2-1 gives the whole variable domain GAGVSQSPSNKVTEKGKDVELRCDPISGHTALYWYRQSLGQGLEFLIYFQGNSAPDKSGLPSDRFSAERTGGSVSTLTIQRTQQEDSAVYLCASSRARGNEQFFGPGTRLTVL.

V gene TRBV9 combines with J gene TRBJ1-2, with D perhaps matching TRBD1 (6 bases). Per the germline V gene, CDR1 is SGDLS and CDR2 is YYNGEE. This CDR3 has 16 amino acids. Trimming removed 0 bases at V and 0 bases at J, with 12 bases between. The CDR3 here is CASSVAGAEPNYGYTF. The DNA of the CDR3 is TGTGCCAGCAGCGTAGCGGGGGCAGAGCCTAACTATGGCTACACCTTC.

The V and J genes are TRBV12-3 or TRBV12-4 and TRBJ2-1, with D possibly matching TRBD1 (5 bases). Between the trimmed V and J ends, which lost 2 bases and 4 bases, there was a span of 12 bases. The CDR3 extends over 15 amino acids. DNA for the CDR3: TGTGCCAGCAGTTTAAGGCCCGACAGTTACAATGAGCAGTTCTTC. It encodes CASSLRPDSYNEQFF.

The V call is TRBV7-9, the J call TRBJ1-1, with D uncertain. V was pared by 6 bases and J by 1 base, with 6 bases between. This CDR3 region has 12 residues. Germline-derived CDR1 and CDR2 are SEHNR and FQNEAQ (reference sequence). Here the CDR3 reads CASRWQNTEAFF. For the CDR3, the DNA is TGTGCCAGCAGGTGGCAGAACACTGAAGCTTTCTTT.

The CDR3 region has the DNA TGTGCCAGCAGCTTGGTCTCAGGGGGCGAGCGCTATGGCTACACCTTC. It codes for CASSLVSGGERYGYTF. This chain connects TRBV5-6 to TRBJ1-2; 8 bases align to TRBD1. The CDR3 is 16 residues long. Germline values: CDR1 SGHDT, CDR2 YYEEEE. With 0 bases clipped from V and 4 bases from J, the junction kept 8 bases outside the gene matches. Filled out from reference TRBV5-6 and TRBJ1-2, the complete variable domain reads DAGVTQSPTHLIKTRGQQVTLRCSPKSGHDTVSWYQQALGQGPQFIFQYYEEEERQRGNFPDRFSGHQFPNYSSELNVNALLLGDSALYLCASSLVSGGERYGYTFGSGTRLTVV.

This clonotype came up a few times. DNA for the CDR3: TGTGCCAGCAACCCAGGGGGCCTCTATGGCTACACCTTC. The encoded protein is CASNPGGLYGYTF. The chain recombines TRBV7-6 with TRBJ1-2; 8 positions match TRBD1. V was pared by 7 bases and J by 4 bases, with 5 bases of the junction left unmatched. CDR3 length: 13 amino acids. Germline V gives CDR1 SGHVS, CDR2 FNYEAQ.

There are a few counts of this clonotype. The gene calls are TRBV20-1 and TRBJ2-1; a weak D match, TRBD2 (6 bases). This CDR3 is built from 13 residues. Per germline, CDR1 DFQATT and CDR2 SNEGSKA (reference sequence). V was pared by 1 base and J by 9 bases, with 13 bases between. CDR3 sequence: CSARGASGPEQFF. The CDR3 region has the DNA TGCAGTGCTAGAGGGGCCAGCGGGCCTGAGCAGTTCTTC.

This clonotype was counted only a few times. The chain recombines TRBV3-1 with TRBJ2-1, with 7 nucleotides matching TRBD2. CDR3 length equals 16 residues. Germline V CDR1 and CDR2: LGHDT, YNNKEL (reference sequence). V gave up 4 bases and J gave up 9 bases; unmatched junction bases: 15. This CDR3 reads CASSPRAWGLMGEQFF. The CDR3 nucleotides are TGTGCCAGCAGCCCGAGAGCATGGGGACTAATGGGTGAGCAGTTCTTC.

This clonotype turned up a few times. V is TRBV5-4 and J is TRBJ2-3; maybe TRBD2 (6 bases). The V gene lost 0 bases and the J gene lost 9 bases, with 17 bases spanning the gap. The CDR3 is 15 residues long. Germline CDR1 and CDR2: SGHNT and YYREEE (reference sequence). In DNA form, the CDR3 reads TGTGCCAGCAGCTTGGCCGGGGGATCAACCGAGACGCAGTATTTT. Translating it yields CASSLAGGSTETQYF.

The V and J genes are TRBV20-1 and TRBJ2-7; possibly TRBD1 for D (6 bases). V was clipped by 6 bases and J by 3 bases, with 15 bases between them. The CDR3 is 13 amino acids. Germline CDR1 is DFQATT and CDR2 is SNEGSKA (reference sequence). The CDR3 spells CSALGTQDYEQYF. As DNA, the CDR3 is TGCAGTGCGTTAGGGACACAGGACTACGAGCAGTACTTC.

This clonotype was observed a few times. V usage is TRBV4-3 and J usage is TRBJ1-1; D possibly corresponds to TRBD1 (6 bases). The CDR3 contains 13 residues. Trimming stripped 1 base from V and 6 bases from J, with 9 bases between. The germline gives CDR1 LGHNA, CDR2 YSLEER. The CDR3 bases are TGCGCCAGCAGCCAAGGTCAGGGGTCTGAAGCTTTCTTT. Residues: CASSQGQGSEAFF.

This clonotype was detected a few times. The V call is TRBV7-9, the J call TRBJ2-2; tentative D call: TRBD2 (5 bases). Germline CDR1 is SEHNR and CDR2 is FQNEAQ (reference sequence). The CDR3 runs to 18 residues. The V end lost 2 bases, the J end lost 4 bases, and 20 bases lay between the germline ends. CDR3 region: CASSLSQGRLGVTGELFF. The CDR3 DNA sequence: TGTGCCAGCAGCTTAAGCCAAGGACGGCTCGGGGTCACCGGGGAGCTGTTTTTT.

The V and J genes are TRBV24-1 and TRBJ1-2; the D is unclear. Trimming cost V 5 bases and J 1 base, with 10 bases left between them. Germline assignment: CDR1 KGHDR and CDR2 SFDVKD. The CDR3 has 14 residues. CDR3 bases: TGTGCCACCAGTGGGTCCCTTCATAACTATGGCTACACCTTC. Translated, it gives CATSGSLHNYGYTF.

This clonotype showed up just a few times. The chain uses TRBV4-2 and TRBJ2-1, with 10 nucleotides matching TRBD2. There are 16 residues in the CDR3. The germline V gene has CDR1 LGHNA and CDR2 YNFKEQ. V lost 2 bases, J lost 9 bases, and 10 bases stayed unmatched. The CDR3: CASSQTGASGSSEQFF. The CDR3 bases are TGTGCCAGCAGCCAAACGGGGGCTAGCGGGAGTAGTGAGCAGTTCTTC.

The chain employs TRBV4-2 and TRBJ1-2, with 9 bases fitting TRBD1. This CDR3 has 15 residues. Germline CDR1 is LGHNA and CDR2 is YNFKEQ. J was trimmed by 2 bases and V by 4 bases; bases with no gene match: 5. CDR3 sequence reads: CASSPPGQGNYGYTF. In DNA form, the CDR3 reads TGTGCCAGCAGCCCTCCAGGACAGGGGAACTATGGCTACACCTTC.

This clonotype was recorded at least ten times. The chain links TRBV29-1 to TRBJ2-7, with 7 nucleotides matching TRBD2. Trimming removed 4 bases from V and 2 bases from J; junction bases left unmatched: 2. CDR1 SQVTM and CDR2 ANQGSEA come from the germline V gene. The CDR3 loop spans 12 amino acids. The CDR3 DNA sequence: TGCAGCGTTGGGGAGGGACCCTACGAGCAGTACTTC. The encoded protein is CSVGEGPYEQYF.

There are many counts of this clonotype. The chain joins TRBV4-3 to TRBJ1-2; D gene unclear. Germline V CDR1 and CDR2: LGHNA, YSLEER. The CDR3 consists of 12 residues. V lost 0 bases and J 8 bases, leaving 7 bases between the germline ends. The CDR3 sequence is CASSQDRRGYTF. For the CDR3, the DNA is TGCGCCAGCAGCCAAGATCGAAGGGGCTACACCTTC.